This is a list of T cell receptor beta chains from one sample in a study of T cell repertoires in cytomegalovirus infection. TCRdb ran MiXCR on the reads and lists one entry per CDR3 protein. Among 150,000 or so distinct CDR3 sequences listed, roughly a quarter were seen once. The sequenced sample was PBMCs. The receptors shown here come from a human donor in good health (CMV status not recorded). Some clones in this sample may be carry-over from other donors' samples. CDR3s include the opening cysteine and the closing phenylalanine or tryptophan. For some rows the clone size is stated as once, few or many, or as a class when expanded; others skip it.

clone_size	v_call	j_call	cdr3_aa
few	TRBV6-5	TRBJ1-1	CASSYENRGRTEAFF
NA	TRBV2	TRBJ1-5	CASRKNPGLVSNQPQHF
NA	TRBV28	TRBJ1-1	CASSLRGSREAFF
NA	TRBV5-5	TRBJ1-2	CASSLGTENYGYTF
many	TRBV11-1	TRBJ1-1	CASSLDGRDTEAFF
NA	TRBV6-5	TRBJ2-7	CASNTGASGSLFYEQYF
NA	TRBV28	TRBJ1-2	CASSFFNRDGLIDTF
NA	TRBV28	TRBJ1-6	CASSPPSRALHF
NA	TRBV7-9	TRBJ2-5	CASSPQGVGETQYF
NA	TRBV20-1	TRBJ1-3	CSARDGDTGNTIYF
NA	TRBV5-4	TRBJ1-2	CASSSQGTNYGYTF
NA	TRBV7-2	TRBJ2-1	CASSLEAFSGGANEQFF
many	TRBV28	TRBJ2-7	CASSSFTGAQGHEQYF
NA	TRBV30	TRBJ2-7	CAWRAYDEQYF
few	TRBV19	TRBJ2-2	CASSTLAVTNTGELFF
NA	TRBV2	TRBJ2-1	CASSLASILLNEQFF
NA	TRBV5-6	TRBJ1-2	CASSLAGGQTNYGYTF
NA	TRBV7-3	TRBJ2-6	CASRPAAGANVLTF
NA	TRBV7-9	TRBJ1-2	CASSLSLGRNSYTF
NA	TRBV6-2/TRBV6-3	TRBJ2-7	CASSYDGRCSYEQYF
NA	TRBV7-3	TRBJ2-7	CASSSRAGTAYEQYF
many	TRBV7-2	TRBJ2-7	CASSQRGRAGANPGEQYF
NA	TRBV7-9	TRBJ2-2	CASSRTFTGVNGELFF
many	TRBV28	TRBJ1-1	CASSLRDSYTEAFF
few	TRBV6-5	TRBJ1-2	CASSPSHPNYGYTF
few	TRBV5-4	TRBJ2-5	CASSSTSGQETQYF
NA	TRBV5-4	TRBJ1-1	CASSLAGYGDTEAFF
NA	TRBV19	TRBJ2-5	CASSMRTGIQETQYF
many	TRBV28	TRBJ2-1	CACIPGTLSYNEQFF
NA	TRBV15	TRBJ1-4	CATRGGNEKLFF
many	TRBV6-1	TRBJ2-1	CASIQDLSYNEQFF
NA	TRBV6-2/TRBV6-3	TRBJ2-7	CASSYLGLRKGSGPYF
NA	TRBV7-8	TRBJ2-7	CASSLVRELPYEQYF
NA	TRBV12-5	TRBJ2-1	CASGLGLRTDNNEQFF
NA	TRBV20-1	TRBJ2-7	CSALGLAASYEQYF
NA	TRBV3-1	TRBJ1-1	CASSQDRQGDTEAFF
few	TRBV28	TRBJ1-5	CASSSGGASNQPQHF
NA	TRBV19	TRBJ2-5	CASSPIQGQETQYF
few	TRBV28	TRBJ1-6	CASSLQGAANSPLHF
many	TRBV7-2	TRBJ2-1	CASSQAEAGPFF
many	TRBV7-6	TRBJ2-1	CASSLAVAGVGNEQFF
few	TRBV12-3/TRBV12-4	TRBJ2-5	CASSFAPETQYF
few	TRBV10-3	TRBJ2-3	CAISDDSGTDTQYF
many	TRBV7-2	TRBJ2-3	CASSYTTPIDTQYF
NA	TRBV28	TRBJ1-3	CASSLGTTGPANTIYF
NA	TRBV29-1	TRBJ2-1	CSLLGSSYNEQFF
many	TRBV7-2	TRBJ2-7	CASSLARNSYEQYF
few	TRBV23-1	TRBJ2-2	CASSQSETGELFF
NA	TRBV6-5	TRBJ1-6	CASSSEGTSYSPLHF
many	TRBV7-2	TRBJ1-4	CASSPQLGEKLFF
many	TRBV7-2	TRBJ2-7	CASSLDQHGTSGYEQYF
NA	TRBV28	TRBJ2-7	CASSRQGWNEQYF
NA	TRBV10-3	TRBJ2-2	CAIAGTSNTGELFF
NA	TRBV19	TRBJ1-2	CASSPRDGDGYTF